Listed here are 23 T cell receptor beta chains from one sample, sequenced in a study of CD8+ T cells in alopecia areata (dated by TCRdb to between 2017 and 2018). The library was generated by the immunoSEQ multiplex PCR assay. RNA was extracted from all samples and reverse transcribed into cDNA as template for TCR sequencing. Held by TCRdb, this immuneACCESS table contains in-frame sequences only and omits some clones. Under half of the omission traces to an unresolved V gene where checked; the cause of the rest is unknown. Here the sample has about 280,000 clones; about 62% occur a single time. About 1.7% of the sample goes to the ten largest clones. The meaning of the sample's time point label: less than 30 weeks on oral tofacitinib. This sample's treatment or condition label indicates: oral pan-JAK inhibitor, 5-10 mg twice daily. The sample consisted of CD4+ T cells sorted from blood, taken at week 24, from a patient treated with tofacitinib. These receptors were taken from a human donor with alopecia areata.

As to this clone: This sample also contains other DNA sequences that code for the same CDR3. This chain joins TRBV7-2 and TRBJ2-5; D is tentatively TRBD1 or TRBD2 (7 bases each). The CDR3 extends over 13 amino acids. The V gene's germline CDR1 is SGHTA and CDR2 FQGNSA. V lost 5 bases and J lost 4, with 11 bases in between. The CDR3 nucleotides are TGTGCCAGCAGCCCCAGGGGGGGAGAGACCCAGTACTTC. As protein: CASSPRGGETQYF.

This sequence joins TRBV30 and TRBJ1-1; D is unclear. CDR1 is GTSNPN, CDR2 SVGIG, per germline (reference sequence). The CDR3 covers 14 residues. Trimming stripped 0 bases from V and 5 bases from J, with 13 bases between. CDR3 region: CAWSVKTDRTEAFF. For the CDR3, the DNA is TGTGCCTGGAGTGTAAAAACCGATCGTACTGAAGCTTTCTTT.

Here the CDR3 reads CASRAEYEQYF. The CDR3 DNA sequence: TGTGCCAGCAGGGCTGAATACGAGCAGTACTTC. This chain uses TRBV6-6 with TRBJ2-7; D unresolved. V was trimmed by 6 bases and J by 4 bases, leaving 7 bases between them. The CDR3 has 11 amino acids. Per germline, CDR1 MNHNY and CDR2 SVGAGI (reference sequence).

This chain links TRBV7-2 with TRBJ1-2; D is ambiguous. Trimming shortened V by 5 bases and J by 4 bases, and 23 bases separated the two germline ends. The CDR3 length is 17 residues. Germline V gene lookup returns CDR1 SGHTA and CDR2 FQGNSA. The CDR3 coding sequence is TGTGCCAGCAGCCCGATAGGACCCGATCTGATAAGCTATGGCTACACCTTC. Its protein product is CASSPIGPDLISYGYTF.

The chain's CDR3 is CASSTSSGGVPYEQYF. CDR3 nucleotides: TGTGCCAGCAGCACCTCTAGCGGGGGGGTCCCCTACGAGCAGTACTTC. The V and J genes are TRBV7-2 and TRBJ2-7; the match to TRBD2 covers 12 bases. The J segment lost 2 bases and the V segment lost 5 bases, leaving 7 bases of the junction unmatched. Looked up from germline, CDR1 is SGHTA and CDR2 is FQGNSA. CDR3 length: 16 residues.

The CDR3 reads CASGTGGGDTQYF. CDR3 coding DNA: TGTGCCAGCGGGACGGGGGGCGGAGATACGCAGTATTTT. This chain connects TRBV7-2 to TRBJ2-3, with D possibly being TRBD2 (7 bases). V gave up 8 bases and J gave up 5 bases, with 14 bases separating them. Germline V lookup: CDR1 SGHTA, CDR2 FQGNSA. The CDR3 is made up of 13 amino acids. Using reference TRBV7-2 and TRBJ2-3 for the parts outside the CDR3, the full variable domain is GAGVSQSPSNKVTEKGKDVELRCDPISGHTALYWYRQSLGQGLEFLIYFQGNSAPDKSGLPSDRFSAERTGGSVSTLTIQRTQQEDSAVYLCASGTGGGDTQYFGPGTRLTVL.

This rearrangement joins TRBV6-5 to TRBJ1-2, with a weak D call TRBD1 (6 bases). CDR3 length: 13 amino acids. The V and J ends lost 5 bases and 3 bases respectively, with 10 bases between them. Germline assignment: CDR1 MNHEY and CDR2 SVGAGI. The CDR3: CASSRNRDYGYTF. In nucleotides, the CDR3 is TGTGCCAGCAGTCGGAACAGGGACTATGGCTACACCTTC.

The rearrangement links TRBV7-2 to TRBJ1-5; TRBD1 might be the D (5 bases). Trimming took 5 bases from V and 9 from J, leaving 26 bases between them. Germline V gene lookup returns CDR1 SGHTA and CDR2 FQGNSA. The CDR3 totals 17 residues. CDR3 sequence (DNA): TGTGCCAGCAGCCACCTGCTAGGGCAGGGCCCAGGAGGGCCCCAGCATTTT. Its protein product is CASSHLLGQGPGGPQHF. Drawing the rest from reference TRBV7-2 and TRBJ1-5, the complete variable domain is GAGVSQSPSNKVTEKGKDVELRCDPISGHTALYWYRQSLGQGLEFLIYFQGNSAPDKSGLPSDRFSAERTGGSVSTLTIQRTQQEDSAVYLCASSHLLGQGPGGPQHFGDGTRLSIL.

This clone turned up a few times. This chain links TRBV10-3 with TRBJ1-1; perhaps TRBD1 as D (5 bases). The CDR3 totals 14 residues. V gave up 2 bases and J gave up 1 base, with 8 bases separating them. Per the germline V gene, CDR1 is ENHRY and CDR2 is SYGVKD. The CDR3 DNA is TGTGCCATCAGTGAGGGTGGGGGGAACACTGAAGCTTTCTTT. Translation: CAISEGGGNTEAFF.

This clone was found a few times. The identical CDR3 is also encoded by other nucleotide sequences in the sample. The rearrangement uses TRBV30 and TRBJ1-4; D is ambiguous. The CDR3 runs to 11 residues. Germline values: CDR1 GTSNPN, CDR2 SVGIG (reference sequence). Between the trimmed V and J ends, which lost 2 bases and 5 bases, there was a span of 3 bases. The CDR3 DNA sequence: TGTGCCTGGAGTACCAATGAAAAACTGTTTTTT. This translates into CAWSTNEKLFF.

The chain links TRBV7-2 to TRBJ1-5; D gene ambiguous. V was cut by 5 bases and J by 0 bases, with 5 bases left in between. Germline CDR1 reads SGHTA; CDR2 reads FQGNSA. This CDR3 spans 13 amino acids. The CDR3 spells CASSGYSNQPQHF. CDR3 sequence (DNA): TGTGCCAGCAGCGGATATAGCAATCAGCCCCAGCATTTT.

The chain links TRBV6-5 to TRBJ2-7; 11 bases agree with TRBD1. V gave up 6 bases and J gave up 6 bases; unmatched junction bases: 4. Germline CDR1 and CDR2: MNHEY and SVGAGI. The CDR3 has 13 amino acids. The chain's CDR3 is CASRRTGGAEQYF. CDR3 in DNA: TGTGCCAGCAGAAGGACAGGGGGCGCCGAGCAGTACTTC.

As to this clone: Other DNA sequences in the sample encode the same CDR3. This chain uses TRBV30 with TRBJ1-5, with TRBD1 matching over 7 bases. This CDR3 is 13 amino acids long. Germline V gene lookup returns CDR1 GTSNPN and CDR2 SVGIG (reference sequence). V gave up 0 bases and J gave up 6 bases; unmatched junction bases: 2. DNA of the CDR3: TGTGCCTGGAGTGTACAGGGGATTCAGCCCCAGCATTTT. Its translation: CAWSVQGIQPQHF.

Comments on this clone: One end of the junction does not line up with germline, which may come from a read error. The sample carries other DNA sequences with the same CDR3. The CDR3 nucleotides are TGTGCCTGGAGTGCACGTCAGGGCTACGAGCAGTACTTT. Residues: CAWSARQGYEQYF. The J gene is TRBJ2-7, the V gene TRBV30; the D gene is possibly TRBD1 (5 bases). CDR1 and CDR2 (germline): GTSNPN, SVGIG (reference sequence). The length of the CDR3 is 13 residues.

This sequence joins TRBV9 and TRBJ2-3; D is uncertain. Per germline, CDR1 SGDLS and CDR2 YYNGEE. The CDR3 contains 12 residues. V was trimmed by 3 bases and J by 1 base, leaving 3 bases between them. CDR3 in amino acids: CASSARTDTQYF. The CDR3 DNA reads TGTGCCAGCAGCGCCCGCACAGATACGCAGTATTTT.

This chain uses TRBV11-2 with TRBJ2-3; D is perhaps TRBD2 (7 bases). CDR3 length equals 15 residues. Between the trimmed V and J ends, which lost 4 bases and 5 bases, there was a span of 16 bases. Per the germline V gene, CDR1 is SGHAT and CDR2 is FQNNGV. CDR3 region: CASSSRGGQGDTQYF. In DNA form, the CDR3 reads TGTGCCAGCAGCTCGAGGGGGGGCCAGGGAGATACGCAGTATTTT.

The gene calls are TRBV5-4 and TRBJ2-4; TRBD1 agrees at 7 bases. CDR3 length: 14 residues. The trim removed 4 bases at V and 1 base at J, leaving 2 bases unmatched. Per the germline V gene, CDR1 is SGHNT and CDR2 is YYREEE (reference sequence). CDR3 residues: CASSLGQAKNIQYF. The CDR3 bases are TGTGCCAGCAGCCTGGGACAGGCCAAAAACATTCAGTACTTC.

This chain joins TRBV2 and TRBJ1-2; 7 bases are a match to TRBD1. Germline CDR1 and CDR2: SNHLY and FYNNEI. CDR3 length: 11 amino acids. The ends lost 8 bases at V and 6 bases at J; junction bases unmatched: 3. The CDR3, as DNA: TGTGCCAGCGAACAGGGGAATGGCTACACCTTC. It translates to CASEQGNGYTF. Full variable domain (missing parts from reference TRBV2 and TRBJ1-2): EPEVTQTPSHQVTQMGQEVILRCVPISNHLYFYWYRQILGQKVEFLVSFYNNEISEKSEIFDDQFSVERPDGSNFTLKIRSTKLEDSAMYFCASEQGNGYTFGSGTRLTVV.

The gene calls are TRBV25-1 and TRBJ1-6; D is perhaps TRBD1 (5 bases). Trimming stripped 3 bases from V and 10 bases from J, with 19 bases between. The germline V gene encodes CDR1 MGHDK and CDR2 SYGVNS. The CDR3 has 16 amino acids. CDR3 nucleotides: TGTGCCAGCAGTGAGTTCACGGTCGGGGGGGGGTCACCCCTCCACTTT. Protein sequence: CASSEFTVGGGSPLHF.

The chain uses TRBV29-1 and TRBJ2-7; D gene unclear. V was clipped by 5 bases and J by 3 bases, with 14 bases between them. The CDR3 is made up of 13 amino acids. The germline CDR1 and CDR2 sequences are SQVTM and ANQGSEA. The CDR3 loop is CSVLPSLGYEQYF. CDR3 coding DNA: TGCAGCGTTTTGCCCTCCCTCGGCTACGAGCAGTACTTC.

This sequence joins TRBV18 and TRBJ2-3; the match to TRBD2 covers 8 bases. The CDR3 contains 15 residues. Per the germline V gene, CDR1 is KGHSH and CDR2 is LQKENI. The junction had 3 bases not matched to a gene; V was cut back by 3 bases and J by 1 base. As DNA, the CDR3 is TGTGCCAGCTCACCGGGACTAGACGGCACAGATACGCAGTATTTT. Residues: CASSPGLDGTDTQYF.

In this sample, this clone turned up a few times. The chain combines TRBV19 with TRBJ2-1, with D uncertain. CDR3 length: 12 residues. The V gene's germline CDR1 is LNHDA and CDR2 SQIVND (reference sequence). V lost 10 bases to trimming and J lost 2 bases, with 9 bases between them. CDR3 DNA: TGTGCCACCTTTGCGGCCTACAATGAGCAGTTCTTC. Protein sequence: CATFAAYNEQFF.

The V gene is TRBV7-2, the J gene TRBJ2-2; D not certain. Germline loops: CDR1 SGHTA, CDR2 FQGNSA. The CDR3 extends over 15 amino acids. V was trimmed by 2 bases and J by 6 bases, leaving 13 bases between them. CDR3 region: CASSLPINRAGELFF. The CDR3 bases are TGTGCCAGCAGCTTACCGATTAACCGGGCCGGGGAGCTGTTTTTT.